These 30 T cell receptor beta chains share one sample of origin, sequenced in a study of cytomegalovirus exposure and HLA in healthy donors. Primers included in the PCR were 60 Vbeta and 13 Jbeta primers. Sequenced by immunoSEQ multiplex PCR; TCRdb stores in-frame clones only, minus some. The sample lists 70,000 or so clones; around 91% were seen once. Sample: PBMCs. These receptors were obtained from a woman aged 25-40 years in good health and CMV-seropositive.

CDR3 residues: CASSPGLYGYTF. As DNA, the CDR3 is TGTGCCAGCTCCCCAGGCCTCTATGGCTACACCTTC. This chain connects TRBV2 to TRBJ1-2; D is uncertain. CDR1 and CDR2 from the germline V gene are SNHLY and FYNNEI. The ends were cut back, 8 bases at V and 4 bases at J, with 11 bases in the middle. The CDR3 has 12 amino acids.

The chain carries TRBV30 and TRBJ1-1; the D gene is possibly TRBD1 (6 bases). Trimming cost V 3 bases and J 0 bases, with 23 bases left between them. The CDR3 runs 18 residues. The germline CDR1 and CDR2 sequences are GTSNPN and SVGIG (reference sequence). CDR3: CAWRQERRTETLNTEAFF. The CDR3 DNA reads as TGTGCCTGGAGACAAGAAAGGCGGACAGAAACATTGAACACTGAAGCTTTCTTT.

This clone has only one observation. This rearrangement joins TRBV6-5 to TRBJ2-2; D possibly corresponds to TRBD2 (6 bases). Trimming stripped 5 bases from V and 0 bases from J, with 10 bases between. CDR1 and CDR2 (germline): MNHEY, SVGAGI. CDR3 size: 15 residues. DNA of the CDR3: TGTGCCAGCAGTCGCGGGACTCCGAACACCGGGGAGCTGTTTTTT. Its translation is CASSRGTPNTGELFF.

V is TRBV5-4 and J is TRBJ2-7, with D maybe TRBD2 (6 bases). The germline V and J ends were trimmed by 4 bases and 0 bases, with 17 bases remaining between them. Germline V lookup: CDR1 SGHNT, CDR2 YYREEE (reference sequence). The CDR3 has 16 amino acids. The CDR3 is CASSQDGGGRSYEQYF. The CDR3 DNA sequence: TGTGCCAGCAGCCAGGATGGGGGAGGACGCTCCTACGAGCAGTACTTC.

The J gene is TRBJ2-3, the V gene TRBV5-4, with 11 bases that match TRBD2. V shed 5 bases, J shed 6 bases, and the junction held 8 bases outside the gene matches. The CDR3 is made up of 15 amino acids. CDR1 SGHNT and CDR2 YYREEE come from the germline V gene (reference sequence). The CDR3 DNA reads TGTGCCAGCAGTCAGACTAGCGGGACGCACGATACGCAGTATTTT. It encodes CASSQTSGTHDTQYF.

The chain recombines TRBV6-1 with TRBJ2-5, with D unclear. Germline CDR1 MNHNS, CDR2 SASEGT. This CDR3 is 13 amino acids long. V lost 2 bases and J lost 5, with 9 bases in between. The DNA of the CDR3 is TGTGCCAGCAGTGAATTTTTAGTGGAGACCCAGTACTTC. Protein product: CASSEFLVETQYF.

The chain uses TRBV11-2 and TRBJ2-7; D might be TRBD1 (5 bases). Trimming cost V 0 bases and J 4 bases, with 19 bases left between them. There are 17 residues in the CDR3. Germline V gene data show CDR1 as SGHAT and CDR2 as FQNNGV. The CDR3 protein is CASSLDTLSQGLYEQYF. The CDR3 nucleotides read TGTGCCAGCAGCTTAGATACCCTATCCCAGGGTCTGTACGAGCAGTACTTC.

The chain employs TRBV2 and TRBJ1-3; TRBD1 might be the D (6 bases). Germline V gene sequence: CDR1 SNHLY, CDR2 FYNNEI. CDR3 length: 14 amino acids. V lost 6 bases to trimming and J lost 3 bases, with 12 bases between them. DNA for the CDR3: TGTGCCAGCAGAACACAGGGCCGTGGAAACACCATATATTTT. It yields the protein CASRTQGRGNTIYF.

The V and J genes are TRBV7-5 and TRBJ1-2; TRBD1 was called by the table and not checked on the DNA. TRBV7-5 is flagged as a pseudogene. CDR3 length: 13 amino acids. This chain's CDR3 is CVRSSDRGQGYTF. Here the CDR3 DNA reads TGTGTCAGAAGCTCCGACAGGGGACAGGGCTACACCTTC.

The J gene is TRBJ2-2, the V gene TRBV5-1; 7 nucleotides align to TRBD2. Per germline, CDR1 SGHRS and CDR2 YFSETQ. Trimming at V came to 0 bases and at J to 1 base, leaving 3 bases not matched to a gene. This CDR3 comprises 16 residues. The CDR3, as DNA: TGCGCCAGCAGCTTGGATGGCGGGAGGAACACCGGGGAGCTGTTTTTT. Translating it yields CASSLDGGRNTGELFF.

The V call is TRBV19, the J call TRBJ2-1; D may be TRBD2 (5 bases). Germline V lookup: CDR1 LNHDA, CDR2 SQIVND (reference sequence). V was cut by 6 bases and J by 2 bases, with 17 bases left in between. The CDR3 covers 16 residues. In DNA form, the CDR3 reads TGTGCCAGTAGGACCCTTAGCGAACCGCCCTACAATGAGCAGTTCTTC. Protein: CASRTLSEPPYNEQFF.

V gene TRBV28 combines with J gene TRBJ2-1; 13 nucleotides align to TRBD2. Losses at the gene ends were 7 bases for V and 4 bases for J; bases not matched to a gene: 13. Germline V CDR1 and CDR2: MDHEN, SYDVKM. CDR3 length: 18 residues. This chain's CDR3 is CASKGTSGTWDRYNEQFF. The CDR3 nucleotides are TGTGCCAGCAAAGGGACTAGCGGGACGTGGGACCGTTACAATGAGCAGTTCTTC.

The rearrangement joins TRBV6-1 to TRBJ1-1; 8 nucleotides align to TRBD1. Trimming at V came to 6 bases and at J to 6 bases, leaving 9 bases not matched to a gene. Germline V gives CDR1 MNHNS, CDR2 SASEGT. The CDR3 spans 14 residues. CDR3 in amino acids: CASRATGELAEAFF. DNA for the CDR3: TGTGCCAGCAGGGCGACAGGGGAACTAGCTGAAGCTTTCTTT.

J is TRBJ2-7 and V is TRBV10-1; 10 nucleotides align to TRBD2. Trimming cost V 0 bases and J 4 bases; bases outside gene matches: 3. Per germline, CDR1 WNHNN and CDR2 SYGVQD (reference sequence). This CDR3 has 15 amino acids. In DNA form, the CDR3 reads TGCGCCAGCAGTGAGTCGAGCGGGAGGGGTTACGAGCAGTACTTC. It is translated as CASSESSGRGYEQYF.

The J gene is TRBJ2-3, the V gene TRBV5-4; 14 bases line up with TRBD2. The CDR3 loop spans 18 amino acids. Germline CDR1 is SGHNT and CDR2 is YYREEE (reference sequence). Unmatched junction bases numbered 11, after V lost 4 bases and J lost 4 bases. CDR3 nucleotide sequence: TGTGCCAGCAGCACCGGACTAGCGGGAGGAGGGGTCCCAGATACGCAGTATTTT. It is translated as CASSTGLAGGGVPDTQYF.

V gene TRBV29-1 combines with J gene TRBJ2-1, with 11 positions matching TRBD1. V was clipped by 6 bases and J by 0 bases; unmatched bases: 10. This CDR3 is built from 17 residues. From germline, CDR1 is SQVTM and CDR2 ANQGSEA. The CDR3 nucleotides are TGCAGCGTGGCCGGGACAGGGGGTGCCCTCTCCTACAATGAGCAGTTCTTC. It specifies CSVAGTGGALSYNEQFF.

The chain couples TRBV28 to TRBJ1-2; D might be TRBD1 (6 bases). The CDR3 loop spans 15 amino acids. Per germline, CDR1 MDHEN and CDR2 SYDVKM. The V gene lost 11 bases and the J gene lost 0 bases, with 19 bases spanning the gap. CDR3 nucleotides: TGTGCCTGCTCTTCACCCGGGACAACTAACTATGGCTACACCTTC. It specifies CACSSPGTTNYGYTF.

This chain joins TRBV6-1 and TRBJ2-5; weak D call: TRBD1 (5 bases). Germline-derived CDR1 and CDR2 are MNHNS and SASEGT. V lost 1 base to trimming and J lost 4 bases, with 10 bases between them. The CDR3 contains 14 residues. The CDR3 DNA sequence: TGTGCCAGCAGTGAAGGAACAGGTCGAGAGACCCAGTACTTC. Translation: CASSEGTGRETQYF.

The rearrangement links TRBV7-3 to TRBJ2-5; 9 nucleotides match TRBD1. V was clipped by 5 bases and J by 3 bases; unmatched bases: 10. The germline CDR1 and CDR2 sequences are SGHTA and FQGTGA. The CDR3 runs to 16 residues. For the CDR3, the DNA is TGTGCCAGCAGCCCCCGGGACAGGGAGGTGGAAGAGACCCAGTACTTC. Translation gives CASSPRDREVEETQYF.

This chain links TRBV6-5 with TRBJ2-1, with 11 bases matching TRBD2. CDR3 length equals 15 residues. J was trimmed by 8 bases and V by 3 bases; bases with no gene match: 6. Germline V gene data show CDR1 as MNHEY and CDR2 as SVGAGI. CDR3 DNA sequence: TGTGCCAGCAGTTATCTAGCGGGAGGAGGCGATGAGCAGTTCTTC. Protein sequence: CASSYLAGGGDEQFF.

The chain links TRBV27 to TRBJ2-5; 8 positions match TRBD2. With 2 bases clipped from V and 11 bases from J, the junction kept 13 bases outside the gene matches. Germline CDR1 reads MNHEY; CDR2 reads SMNVEV (reference sequence). CDR3 size: 15 residues. CDR3 bases: TGTGCCAGCAGTTTAGGGACTACCTCGCGGGGGGAGCAGTACTTC. This codes for CASSLGTTSRGEQYF.

The V call is TRBV5-1, the J call TRBJ1-1; the D gene is possibly TRBD1 (6 bases). There are 15 residues in the CDR3. The germline gives CDR1 SGHRS, CDR2 YFSETQ. The germline V and J ends were trimmed by 0 bases and 4 bases, with 13 bases remaining between them. Here the CDR3 DNA reads TGCGCCAGCAGCTTGGTACGGGGGGCAGGCACTGAAGCTTTCTTT. This translates into CASSLVRGAGTEAFF.

The chain combines TRBV6-1 with TRBJ2-5; 7 bases are shared with TRBD2. The germline gives CDR1 MNHNS, CDR2 SASEGT. CDR3 length equals 15 residues. The V segment lost 3 bases and the J segment 1 base; nucleotides outside the gene matches: 5. CDR3 in amino acids: CASSDGGGPQETQYF. The CDR3 nucleotides are TGTGCCAGCAGTGACGGGGGAGGGCCCCAAGAGACCCAGTACTTC.

The chain combines TRBV4-1 with TRBJ1-2; 7 bases map to TRBD1. The germline V gene encodes CDR1 MGHRA and CDR2 YSYEKL. V trimming: 0 bases; J trimming: 4 bases; junction bases outside the gene matches: 5. The CDR3 runs to 15 residues. The CDR3 DNA sequence: TGCGCCAGCAGCCAAGAGAGACAGGGAGTCTATGGCTACACCTTC. Encoded protein: CASSQERQGVYGYTF.

The rearrangement joins TRBV7-8 to TRBJ2-7, with D uncertain. The CDR3 has 14 residues. CDR1 SGHVS and CDR2 FQNEAQ come from the germline V gene. V was clipped by 6 bases and J by 2 bases, with 14 bases between them. The CDR3 nucleotides are TGTGCCAGCAGTCCCTCGGCCCTAGCCTACGAGCAGTACTTC. Amino acids: CASSPSALAYEQYF.

V gene TRBV28 combines with J gene TRBJ1-1; TRBD1 matches 7 bases. CDR1 is MDHEN, CDR2 SYDVKM, per germline. V was pared by 6 bases and J by 7 bases, with 11 bases of the junction left unmatched. CDR3 length: 14 residues. The CDR3: CASRTGIIGGEAFF. CDR3 bases: TGTGCCAGCAGGACAGGGATTATTGGTGGTGAAGCTTTCTTT.

CDR3 nucleotide sequence: TGTGCCAGCAGCCCAGCGGGGCAAATTAATGAAAAACTGTTTTTT. This encodes CASSPAGQINEKLFF. V is TRBV7-6 and J is TRBJ1-4, with D maybe TRBD1 (5 bases). This CDR3 contains 15 residues. The V end was cut by 5 bases, the J end by 4 bases, with 14 bases between. Per germline, CDR1 SGHVS and CDR2 FNYEAQ.

The chain is built from TRBV5-5 and TRBJ2-7, with 9 nucleotides matching TRBD1. This CDR3 is 17 amino acids long. Germline CDR1 is SGHKS and CDR2 is YYEKEE (reference sequence). The V segment lost 2 bases and the J segment 7 bases; nucleotides outside the gene matches: 16. CDR3 residues: CASSFVTGGGMIWEQYF. The DNA for the CDR3 is TGTGCCAGCAGCTTCGTGACAGGGGGTGGCATGATCTGGGAGCAGTACTTC.

This chain connects TRBV11-3 to TRBJ2-1; D is perhaps TRBD2 (5 bases). Germline V gene lookup returns CDR1 SGHNT and CDR2 YENEEA. V lost 3 bases and J lost 8, with 11 bases in between. The CDR3 spans 13 residues. The CDR3 coding sequence is TGTGCCAGCAGCTTGGGTACTAGTCATGAGCAGTTCTTC. It is translated as CASSLGTSHEQFF. The entire variable domain, with the rest obtained from reference TRBV11-3 and TRBJ2-1, is as follows: EAGVVQSPRYKIIEKKQPVAFWCNPISGHNTLYWYLQNLGQGPELLIRYENEEAVDDSQLPKDRFSAERLKGVDSTLKIQPAELGDSAVYLCASSLGTSHEQFFGPGTRLTVL.

This chain links TRBV6-1 with TRBJ2-1, with 9 positions matching TRBD2. V dropped 6 bases and J dropped 7; count of bases not matched to a gene: 10. The CDR3 covers 15 residues. CDR1 is MNHNS, CDR2 SASEGT, per germline. This CDR3 reads CASSRSGGDTNEQFF. The DNA for the CDR3 is TGTGCCAGCAGCCGTAGCGGGGGAGATACGAATGAGCAGTTCTTC.